These T cell receptor beta chains were read from a single sample in a study of blood T cell repertoires in COVID-19. Profiling relied on immunoSEQ multiplex PCR, and the TCRdb table lists in-frame clones only, not all of them. This sample yields hundreds of thousands of clones, of which nearly 90% are seen a single time; just under 1% belongs to the top ten. The source material was PBMCs or T cells enriched from blood (not recorded which). The receptors here all came from a woman in her 30s who had recovered from COVID-19. CDR3s include the opening cysteine and the closing phenylalanine or tryptophan. D genes are given only for firm matches. Size is stated for part of the rows, as once, few or many counts, or as a class when the clone is expanded.

V gene	D gene	clone size	J gene	CDR3 DNA	CDR3 protein
TRBV29-1	TRBD1	-	TRBJ2-1	TGCAGCGGGGGGGACAGGGTCTACAATGAGCAGTTCTTC	CSGGDRVYNEQFF
TRBV12-3/TRBV12-4	TRBD1	-	TRBJ1-2	TGTGCCAGCAGTTTAGGGACAGGAGATGGCTACACCTTC	CASSLGTGDGYTF
TRBV28	-	-	TRBJ2-2	TGTGCCAGCAGTTTGACAGTTCCCGGGGAGCTGTTTTTT	CASSLTVPGELFF
TRBV5-1	-	few	TRBJ2-7	TGCGCCAGCAGCTTGGCAGGGACCTACGAGCAGTACTTC	CASSLAGTYEQYF
TRBV4-3	-	-	TRBJ2-3	TGCGCCAGCAGCCAAGATTTGGGTGTCGGGGTGGTGGGCACAGATACGCAGTATTTT	CASSQDLGVGVVGTDTQYF
TRBV18	-	-	TRBJ2-6	TGTGCCAGCTCACCACTCGGCTCTGGGGCCAACGTCCTGACTTTC	CASSPLGSGANVLTF
TRBV28	-	-	TRBJ1-2	TGTGCCAGCAGTTTGGTAAAGTCAGTCTATGGCTACACCTTC	CASSLVKSVYGYTF
TRBV6-5	TRBD2	-	TRBJ2-7	TGTGCCAGCAGGAGAAGCGGGAGGGACCCCTACGAGCAGTACTTC	CASRRSGRDPYEQYF
TRBV7-9	-	-	TRBJ1-2	TGTGCCAGCAGCTTAGGGCGGCTCTATGGCTACACCTTC	CASSLGRLYGYTF
TRBV19	-	-	TRBJ1-1	TGTGCCAGTACCCTCCCCCCCGCTGAAGCTTTCTTT	CASTLPPAEAFF
TRBV2	TRBD1	-	TRBJ2-6	TGTGCCAGCAGTGACAGGGGGCTCTCTGGGGCCAACGTCCTGACTTTC	CASSDRGLSGANVLTF
TRBV9	-	once	TRBJ1-1	TGTGCCAGCAGCGTAACTCGCCAGGGTGGGAACACTGAAGCTTTCTTT	CASSVTRQGGNTEAFF
TRBV7-8	-	-	TRBJ2-5	TGTGCCAGCAGCATCCACACGGCGGGGCAAGCCCAGGGATTGGAGACCCAGTACTTC	CASSIHTAGQAQGLETQYF
TRBV3-1/TRBV3-2	TRBD2	-	TRBJ2-7	TGTGCCAGCAGCCCCCCTTGGCTAGCGGGAAAAGGTATCGACGAGCAGTACTTC	CASSPPWLAGKGIDEQYF
TRBV12-3/TRBV12-4	-	-	TRBJ2-5	TGTGCCAGCACGGACAGCCAAGAGACCCAGTACTTC	CASTDSQETQYF
TRBV11-2	TRBD1	-	TRBJ1-6	TGTGCCAGCAGTTGGGACGACAGGGGGTCTCTTAATTCACCCCTCCACTTT	CASSWDDRGSLNSPLHF
TRBV7-2	-	-	TRBJ2-7	TGTGCCAGCAGCTTAGCGGGGGCCATCTACGAGCAGTACTTC	CASSLAGAIYEQYF
TRBV7-2	-	-	TRBJ2-3	TGTGCCAGCAGCTCCCGGGGGAGCGGCACAGATACGCAGTATTTT	CASSSRGSGTDTQYF